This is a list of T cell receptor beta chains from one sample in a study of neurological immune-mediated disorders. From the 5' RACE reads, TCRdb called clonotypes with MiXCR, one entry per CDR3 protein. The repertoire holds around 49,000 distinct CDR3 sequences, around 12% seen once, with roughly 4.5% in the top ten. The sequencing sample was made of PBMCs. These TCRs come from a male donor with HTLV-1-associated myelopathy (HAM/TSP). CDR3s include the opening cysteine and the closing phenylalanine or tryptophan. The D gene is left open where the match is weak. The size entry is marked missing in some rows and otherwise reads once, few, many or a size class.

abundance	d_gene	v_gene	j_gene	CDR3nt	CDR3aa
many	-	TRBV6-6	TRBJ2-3	TGTGCCAGCAGTTACCGGTCCGGGGGACGTAGCACAGATACGCAGTATTTT	CASSYRSGGRSTDTQYF
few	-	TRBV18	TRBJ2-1	TGTGCCAGCTCACCTGAGGCGGGGTCTCTAGGCAATGAGCAGTTCTTC	CASSPEAGSLGNEQFF
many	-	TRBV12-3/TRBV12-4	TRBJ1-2	TGTGCCAGCAGTTTAAGGGACTATGGCTACACCTTC	CASSLRDYGYTF
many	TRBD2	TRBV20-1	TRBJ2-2	TGCAGTGCTAGAGTCGGTGCTAGCGGGGAAACCGGGGAGCTGTTTTTT	CSARVGASGETGELFF
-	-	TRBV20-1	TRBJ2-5	TGCAGTGCTAGAGGGTCGCTAGCGAACGAAGAGACCCAGTACTTC	CSARGSLANEETQYF
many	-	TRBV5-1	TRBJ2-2	TGCGCCAGCAGCCGTGGGGGGAGCGCCGGGGAGCTGTTTTTT	CASSRGGSAGELFF
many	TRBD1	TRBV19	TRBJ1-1	TGTGCCAGTAGTGCTCAGGGGGGGATGACTGAAGCTTTCTTT	CASSAQGGMTEAFF
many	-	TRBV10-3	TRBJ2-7	TGTGCCATCGGACAGACTTTCAACTACGAGCAGTACTTC	CAIGQTFNYEQYF
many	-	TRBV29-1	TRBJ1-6	TGCAGCGTTGGGTCGGGACCGAATTCACCCCTCCACTTT	CSVGSGPNSPLHF
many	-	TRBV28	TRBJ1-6	TGTGCCAGCAGTTTATCAGGGACTAATTCACCCCTCCACTTT	CASSLSGTNSPLHF
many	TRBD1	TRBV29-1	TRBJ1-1	TGCAGCATCACGGGACAGGGATTGAACACTGAAGCTTTCTTT	CSITGQGLNTEAFF
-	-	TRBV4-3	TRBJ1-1	TGCGCCAGCAGCCGCCAGGGACCGAACACTGAAGGTTTCTTT	CASSRQGPNTEGFF
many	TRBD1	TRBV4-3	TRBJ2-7	TGCGCCAGCAGCCAAGGAGCCGGGACAGGCGGTCGGGAGCAGTACTTC	CASSQGAGTGGREQYF
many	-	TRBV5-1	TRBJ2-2	TGCGCCAGCAGGGAGGGATACACCGGGGAGCTGTTTTTT	CASREGYTGELFF
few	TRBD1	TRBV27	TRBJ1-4	TGTGCCAGCAGTTACGTGACAGGGCAATGGGAAAAACTGTTTTTT	CASSYVTGQWEKLFF
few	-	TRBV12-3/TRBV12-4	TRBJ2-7	TGTGCCAGCAGTTTTGAGGCAGGGATCCACGAGCAGTACTTC	CASSFEAGIHEQYF
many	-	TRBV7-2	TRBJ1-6	TGTGCCAGCAGCGCCCAGGGTTCCCTCCGGAATTCACCCCTCCACTTT	CASSAQGSLRNSPLHF
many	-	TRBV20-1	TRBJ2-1	TGCAGTGCTGGGGGCGGTAGCTCCTACAATGAGCAGTTCTTC	CSAGGGSSYNEQFF
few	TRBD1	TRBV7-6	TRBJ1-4	TGTGCCAGCAGCTTAGAACAGGGGGGTGAAAAACTGTTTTTT	CASSLEQGGEKLFF
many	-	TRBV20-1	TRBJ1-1	TGCAGTGCTCAAGATGCGGGACGGGGGAACACTGAAGCTTTCTTT	CSAQDAGRGNTEAFF
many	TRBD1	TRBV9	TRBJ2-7	TGTGCCAGCAGTCCGGGACAGGGACTCTACGAGCAGTACTTC	CASSPGQGLYEQYF
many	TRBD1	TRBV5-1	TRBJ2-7	TGCGCCAGCAGCAGAAGACCCGGGACAGGGGATAATCAATACGAGCAGTACTTC	CASSRRPGTGDNQYEQYF
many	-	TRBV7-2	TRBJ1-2	TGTGCCAGCAGCTCTGGGGGGGCCTATAACTATGGCTACACCTTC	CASSSGGAYNYGYTF
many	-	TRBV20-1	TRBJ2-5	TGCAGTGAGGGGGATGTCGAGACCCAGTACTTC	CSEGDVETQYF
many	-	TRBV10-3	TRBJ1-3	TGTGCCATCAGTCCCGACTTTCTCTCTGGAAACACCATATATTTT	CAISPDFLSGNTIYF
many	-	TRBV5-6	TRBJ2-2	TGTGCCAGCAGCTTGAACACCGGGGAGCTGTTTTTT	CASSLNTGELFF
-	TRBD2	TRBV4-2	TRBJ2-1	TGTGCCAGCAGCCCGGAAACTAGCGGGGGGGCCCTCAATGAGCAGTTCTTC	CASSPETSGGALNEQFF
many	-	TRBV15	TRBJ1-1	TGTGCCACCAGCAGAGCGGCCTCACAAACTGAAGCTTTCTTT	CATSRAASQTEAFF
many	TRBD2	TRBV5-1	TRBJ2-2	TGCGCCAGCAGCCCGGGGGGACTCTCCACCGGGGAGCTGTTTTTT	CASSPGGLSTGELFF
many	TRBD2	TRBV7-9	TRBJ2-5	TGTGCCAGCAGCCCCGGGACTAGCGGGGGGTATCAAGAGACCCAGTACTTC	CASSPGTSGGYQETQYF
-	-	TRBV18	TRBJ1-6	TGTGCCAGCTCACGGGACACCTCCTATAATTCACCCCTCCACTTT	CASSRDTSYNSPLHF
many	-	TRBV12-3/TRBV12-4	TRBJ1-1	TGTGCCAGCAGCCTCGGGGTCCCCACTGAAGCTTTCTTT	CASSLGVPTEAFF
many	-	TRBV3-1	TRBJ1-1	TGTGCCAGCAGCCAGGCCAGCTTTAACACTGAAGCTTTCTTT	CASSQASFNTEAFF
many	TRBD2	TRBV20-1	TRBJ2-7	TGCAGTGCTAGCCCCCGCTCGGGACTAGGGGGGCTTTACGAGCAGTACTTC	CSASPRSGLGGLYEQYF
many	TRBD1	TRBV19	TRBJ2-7	TGTGCCAGTAGTATCGACAGGGAAGTTAGCGAGCAGTACTTC	CASSIDREVSEQYF
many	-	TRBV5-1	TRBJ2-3	TGCGCCAGCAGCTCCCTCACGGCTGGGACAGATACGCAGTATTTT	CASSSLTAGTDTQYF
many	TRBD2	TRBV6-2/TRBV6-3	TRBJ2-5	TGTGCCAGCAGTACCGGACTACGGGGGGGGCCCATCGAGACCCAGTACTTC	CASSTGLRGGPIETQYF
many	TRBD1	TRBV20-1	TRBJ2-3	TGCAGTGCTGTGACAGGGCGCGGCGCAGATACGCAGTATTTT	CSAVTGRGADTQYF
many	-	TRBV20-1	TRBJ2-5	TGCAGTGCTACCCCGACAGGAGAAAGGGGGACCCAGTACTTC	CSATPTGERGTQYF
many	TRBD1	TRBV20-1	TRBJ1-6	TGCAGTGCCCCCCGACAGGGAAGTTCACCCCTCCACTTT	CSAPRQGSSPLHF
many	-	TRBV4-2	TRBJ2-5	TGTGCCAGCAGCCACCGGGGGGCCCAAGGGACCCAGTACTTC	CASSHRGAQGTQYF
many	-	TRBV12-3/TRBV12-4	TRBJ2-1	TGTGCCAGCAGTTTTGGGCGGGGCGACTTTTACAATGAGCAGTTCTTC	CASSFGRGDFYNEQFF
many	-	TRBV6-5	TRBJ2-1	TGTGCCAGCAGTTACGTTGGTGAGCAGTTCTTC	CASSYVGEQFF
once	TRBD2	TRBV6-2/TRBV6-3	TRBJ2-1	TGTGCCAGCACCTCCGGGACTAGCAATTATCGCAATGAGCAGTTCTTC	CASTSGTSNYRNEQFF
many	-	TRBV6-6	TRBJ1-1	TGTGCCAGCAAGGAGACCGGTCAAAACACTGAAGCTTTCTTT	CASKETGQNTEAFF
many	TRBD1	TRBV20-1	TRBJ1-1	TGCAGTGCGAGCCAAAACAGGGGACAAAGGTTGGCTTTCTTT	CSASQNRGQRLAFF
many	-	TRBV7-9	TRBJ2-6	TGTGCCAGCAGCTTTGGCCTCTCTGGGGCCAACGTCCTGACTTTC	CASSFGLSGANVLTF
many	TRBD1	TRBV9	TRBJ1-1	TGTGCCAGCAGCGTACAGGGGGGCTCCACTGAAGCTTTCTTT	CASSVQGGSTEAFF
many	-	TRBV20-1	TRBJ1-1	TGCTCCCTGGATGGTAACACTGAAGCTTTCTTT	CSLDGNTEAFF
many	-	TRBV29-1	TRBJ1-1	TGCAGCGTTGAAGGTCAGGCGCTCGTTAACACTGAAGCTTTCTTT	CSVEGQALVNTEAFF
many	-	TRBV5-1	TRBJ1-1	TGCGCCAGCAGCTTGGTAGGAGGGAGAGGCACTGAAGCTTTCTTT	CASSLVGGRGTEAFF
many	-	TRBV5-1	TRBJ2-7	TGCGCCAGCAGCTTGGATGGGTCGTTTTCATTCCAGTACTTC	CASSLDGSFSFQYF
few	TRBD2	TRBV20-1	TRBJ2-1	TGCAGTGTTGGGCTAGCGGGGGCCTCGAGTTACAATGAGCAGTTCTTC	CSVGLAGASSYNEQFF
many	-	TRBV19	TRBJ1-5	TGTGCCAGTAATCTGGGGCCTCAGCCCCAGCATTTT	CASNLGPQPQHF
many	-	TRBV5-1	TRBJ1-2	TGCGCCAGCAGCCCAGACAGGTCCTATGGCTACACCTTC	CASSPDRSYGYTF
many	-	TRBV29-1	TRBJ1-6	TGCAGCGTTGGAAGCGGTCTTTTGAATTCACCCCTCCACTTT	CSVGSGLLNSPLHF
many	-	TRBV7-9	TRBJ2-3	TGTGCCAGCAGCTTAGCTGCTACTCTTAAGCCAGATACGCAGTATTTT	CASSLAATLKPDTQYF
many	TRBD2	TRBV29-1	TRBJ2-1	TGCAGCGTTGACCTGGGGGGGTACAATGAGCAGTTCTTC	CSVDLGGYNEQFF
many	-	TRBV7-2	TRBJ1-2	TGTGCCAGCAGCCTTCCGACTGGGACAATATATGGCTACACCTTC	CASSLPTGTIYGYTF